This T cell receptor (beta chain) was observed in a study of cytomegalovirus exposure and HLA in healthy donors. Notes on the study in general: Altogether, 160 or so TCR beta chains were recorded as cytomegalovirus-associated. A few CMV-associated chains were confirmed in vitro to be specific for CMV antigens. Per published reports, the classifier diagnosed cytomegalovirus status with high specificity and sensitivity. Several top significant clusters appeared, in a later analysis, to be linked to common viral pathogens.

With regard to this clone: What it recognizes is unknown.

Use of 60 Vbeta and 13 Jbeta primers characterized the PCR. Libraries were prepared by immunoSEQ multiplex PCR; TCRdb keeps only in-frame clonotypes and omits some of them. This sample has some 180,000 clones, with 73% found just once. Sequenced material: PBMCs. The TCR was taken from a young woman in good health and CMV-seropositive.

DNA for the CDR3: TGTGCCAGCAGCAAGGGGGACAACCAAAACTATGGCTACACCTTC. It yields the protein CASSKGDNQNYGYTF. The chain uses TRBV9 and TRBJ1-2; D may be TRBD1 (6 bases). Germline V gives CDR1 SGDLS, CDR2 YYNGEE. The V and J ends lost 4 bases and 2 bases respectively, with 15 bases between them. The CDR3 is made up of 15 amino acids.